This T cell receptor beta chain was documented in a study of blood T cell repertoires in COVID-19. The CDR3 has 15 residues. Trimming stripped 2 bases from V and 4 bases from J, with 14 bases between. Germline CDR1 is MNHNY and CDR2 is SVGAGI (reference sequence). This clone occurred once. Method: immunoSEQ multiplex PCR; TCRdb's copy keeps in-frame clones and lacks some. The table records about 68,000 clones, under 95% of them present only once. The origin of this receptor is a woman aged 55-70 years with active COVID-19. The chain combines TRBV6-6 with TRBJ1-1; D unclear. Sequenced input: peripheral blood. The DNA of the CDR3 is TGTGCCAGCAGTTACCCTGGCCGGAGAGGCACTGAAGCTTTCTTT. Protein sequence: CASSYPGRRGTEAFF.